A selection of T cell receptor beta chains follows, all from one sample in a study of blood T cell repertoires in COVID-19. Clones were read by immunoSEQ multiplex PCR, and TCRdb kept only the in-frame ones, dropping some. This table has 200,000 to 250,000 clones, 70% to 90% appearing once. Sequencing was done on a sample of peripheral blood. These receptor sequences come from a man aged 35 to 55 with acute or convalescent COVID-19. The CDR3 runs from the conserved cysteine through the conserved F or W.

V	J	length	CDR3
TRBV30	TRBJ2-5	12	CAWSPSSETQYF
TRBV6-6	TRBJ2-3	15	CASSYSSGGTDTQYF
TRBV18	TRBJ1-1	16	CASSPSTGGAGTEAFF
TRBV3-1/TRBV3-2	TRBJ2-5	16	CASTTWGPSGGETQYF
TRBV5-1	TRBJ2-2	16	CASSRGLASSTGELFF
TRBV5-1	TRBJ2-1	14	CASRGGASNNEQFF
TRBV27	TRBJ1-1	19	CASSSRPDSLDVMNTEAFF
TRBV7-2	TRBJ1-3	16	CASSLKTGGVGNTIYF
TRBV5-1	TRBJ2-1	20	CASSLTTRVGWPPTYNEQFF
TRBV6-5	TRBJ1-1	12	CASRSRNTEAFF
TRBV6-5	TRBJ1-2	13	CTSSTGGNYGYTF